This record covers a single T cell receptor beta chain. The data derive from a study of blood T cell repertoires in COVID-19. Trimming removed 5 bases from V and 7 bases from J, with 11 bases in between. Germline loops: CDR1 DFQATT, CDR2 SNEGSKA (reference sequence). This CDR3 is 11 amino acids long. Profiling relied on immunoSEQ multiplex PCR, and the TCRdb table lists in-frame clones only, not all of them. This table holds roughly 150,000 clones, approximately 84% found once. The V call is TRBV20-1, the J call TRBJ2-5, with D hard to call. This TCR was sampled from a woman aged 80 or over with COVID-19, enrolled during active disease. The sample comprised peripheral blood. The CDR3 nucleotides read TGCAGTGCTCATATAACCGGGACCCAGTACTTC. This sequence encodes CSAHITGTQYF.